Below, 10 T cell receptor beta chains from the same sample are listed, as sequenced in a study of blood T cell repertoires in COVID-19 (dated by TCRdb to 2020 to 2021). Library method: the immunoSEQ multiplex PCR assay. The table comes from immuneACCESS by way of TCRdb, which keeps in-frame sequences with V and J called. Part of the clones is missing from these tables; in studies checked, under half for an unresolved V gene and the rest for unknown reasons. This sample lists hundreds of thousands of clones; under 90% were detected once. In total, the top ten clones hold 1.5% to 2% of the sample. The source material was peripheral blood. Receptors originate from a woman younger than 45 with COVID-19, enrolled during active disease.

Only a few counts were recorded for this clone. The rearrangement links TRBV23-1 to TRBJ2-7; 7 bases match TRBD1. TRBV23-1 qualifies as an ORF whose function is uncertain. J was trimmed by 3 bases and V by 6 bases; bases with no gene match: 5. The CDR3 covers 13 residues. For the CDR3, the DNA is TGCGCCAGCAGCCGGGACAGAAGCTACGAGCAGTACGTC. It yields the protein CASSRDRSYEQYV.

The chain joins TRBV2 to TRBJ1-1; D perhaps matches TRBD1 (5 bases). The CDR3 covers 13 residues. Germline assignment: CDR1 SNHLY and CDR2 FYNNEI. Trimming stripped 2 bases from V and 4 bases from J, with 8 bases between. DNA of the CDR3: TGTGCCAGCAGTGAAAGCAGGGCCACTGAAGCTTTCTTT. It is translated as CASSESRATEAFF.

Regarding this clone: This CDR3 is missing its conserved last phenylalanine or tryptophan, likely due to a read error. Because the CDR3's place on the DNA is in doubt, the DNA is left out and the CDR3 is given as listed by TCRdb. The V gene is TRBV10-3, the J gene TRBJ1-2; TRBD1, the D gene given by the table, was not confirmed from the DNA. The CDR3 region is 13 residues in length, termini included. Looked up from germline, CDR1 is ENHRY and CDR2 is SYGVKD. CDR3 in amino acids: CAISESYSRPYTT.

This clone has a single count. CDR3: CASSFRLGGGEFGEQFF. The CDR3 DNA reads TGTGCCAGCAGCTTCCGGCTCGGCGGGGGGGAATTCGGTGAGCAGTTCTTC. V gene TRBV11-2 combines with J gene TRBJ2-1; 9 bases are shared with TRBD2. The CDR3 is 17 amino acids. V dropped 3 bases and J dropped 9; count of bases not matched to a gene: 15. In germline, CDR1 is SGHAT, CDR2 FQNNGV.

This clone was seen once. The J gene is TRBJ1-2, the V gene TRBV7-2; no firm D call. The germline V gene encodes CDR1 SGHTA and CDR2 FQGNSA. Trimming took off 5 bases at V and 2 bases at J, with 15 bases between the two ends. The CDR3 has 15 residues. CDR3 bases: TGTGCCAGCAGCGGTGGAATTGGGCCCAACTATGGCTACACCTTC. This encodes CASSGGIGPNYGYTF.

CDR3 nucleotides: TGCGCCAGCAGCGACCGGGACAGGGGGCATGGTGGTGAAAAACTGTTTTTT. This translates into CASSDRDRGHGGEKLFF. This chain joins TRBV5-1 and TRBJ1-4, with 12 nucleotides matching TRBD1. V gave up 4 bases and J gave up 7 bases; unmatched junction bases: 11. CDR3 length equals 17 residues. Germline-derived CDR1 and CDR2 are SGHRS and YFSETQ.

The chain uses TRBV3-1 (or the pseudogene TRBV3-2) and TRBJ2-3; D possibly corresponds to TRBD2 (6 bases). CDR1 and CDR2 (germline): LGHDT, YNNKEL (reference sequence). CDR3 length: 16 residues. V was pared by 1 base and J by 1 base, with 12 bases between. CDR3: CASSQGQGGGTDTQYF. The CDR3 DNA reads TGTGCCAGCAGCCAAGGGCAGGGAGGAGGCACAGATACGCAGTATTTT.

The genes are TRBV12-3 or TRBV12-4 and TRBJ1-1; D unclear. The CDR3 contains 12 residues. The V and J ends lost 2 bases and 11 bases respectively, with 12 bases between them. The DNA of the CDR3 is TGTGCCAGCAGTTTAAGAGGGTTCGGGGCTTTCTTT. Translated, it gives CASSLRGFGAFF.

The rearrangement uses TRBV5-4 and TRBJ2-3; 7 nucleotides line up with TRBD1. CDR3 length: 15 residues. Germline CDR1 is SGHNT and CDR2 is YYREEE (reference sequence). The V and J ends lost 3 bases and 3 bases, in that order; junction bases with no gene match: 7. DNA of the CDR3: TGTGCCAGCAGCTGGGACAGTTCATCTACAGATACGCAGTATTTT. It is translated as CASSWDSSSTDTQYF.

V and J are TRBV9 and TRBJ1-1; D is perhaps TRBD1 (5 bases). Germline V gene data show CDR1 as SGDLS and CDR2 as YYNGEE. This CDR3 comprises 15 residues. V was trimmed by 0 bases and J by 2 bases, leaving 11 bases between them. The CDR3 here is CASSVVGGSNTEAFF. Here the CDR3 DNA reads TGTGCCAGCAGCGTAGTGGGGGGTTCTAACACTGAAGCTTTCTTT.